Detailed here is one TCR beta chain. What it binds is not known. This entry comes from a study of shared clonotypes between healthy human individuals. Points from the study as a whole: A limitation of the genetic and exposure-history diversity represented arose from few donors. Non-shared clonotypes showed lower generation probabilities than clonotypes common to all four donors.

Donation came from healthy HIV-negative adults that had no recent acute infections or vaccinations. With 5 bases clipped from V and 10 bases from J, the junction kept 14 bases outside the gene matches. This CDR3 is built from 15 residues. The germline V gene encodes CDR1 MNHEY and CDR2 SVGAGI. Assay used: immunoSEQ multiplex PCR; TCRdb lists only in-frame clones, some missing. The sample consists of more than 500,000 clones, 95% to 97% of them appearing once. V gene TRBV6-5 combines with J gene TRBJ1-1, with 9 bases identical to TRBD1. The TCR comes from a woman in her thirties in good health. Material for sequencing was naive CD4+ T cells sorted from blood. The subset denotes: CD45RA+ positively selected. This chain's CDR3 is CASSQGQGTRPGAFF. The CDR3 DNA follows: TGTGCCAGCAGTCAAGGACAGGGGACCCGTCCAGGAGCTTTCTTT.